The clone carrying this TCR beta chain was observed a few times. Its antigen remains unknown. This sample was taken from a study of T cell responses to AZD1222 COVID-19 vaccine. The wider study: The analysis combined second doses at about 4 or about 12 weeks. Study outcomes and limitations: Vaccine-associated CD4 TCRs spanned spike, dominant at 160-218 and 743-854.

Here immunoSEQ multiplex PCR was the method, and the copy in TCRdb shows in-frame clones only, minus some. The table records 170,000 or so clones, roughly 87% of them present only once. The TCR originated in an adult in good health. This sample comprised peripheral blood, obtained on day 0 of AZD1222 vaccination.

The CDR3 bases are TGCGCCAGCAGCTCCGGGTCCCAGGCGTCGAGGGTTTGGGGTACGCAGTATTTT. This sequence encodes CASSSGSQASRVWGTQYF. The chain employs TRBV5-1 and TRBJ2-3, with D possibly being TRBD2 (5 bases). This CDR3 contains 18 residues. V lost 3 bases to trimming and J lost 8 bases, with 28 bases between them. Germline V gene sequence: CDR1 SGHRS, CDR2 YFSETQ.